This passage covers 20 T cell receptor beta chains from one sample sequenced in a study of T-cell reconstitution after alpha-beta-depleted transplantation in children. Molecular barcoding with unique molecular identifiers was used for the TCRbeta library. TCRdb recomputed calls from the PCR reads with MiXCR, one row per CDR3 protein. Among roughly 610,000 distinct CDR3 sequences listed, about 10% were seen once. The sample was PBMCs from the stem cell graft donor, taken from the stem cell graft. Receptors were obtained from a human donor who donated a stem cell graft to a child with acute myeloid leukemia.

The chain links TRBV20-1 to TRBJ2-5, with D maybe TRBD2 (5 bases). The CDR3 is 16 residues long. The germline V and J ends were trimmed by 2 bases and 4 bases, with 20 bases remaining between them. Germline V lookup: CDR1 DFQATT, CDR2 SNEGSKA (reference sequence). The CDR3 nucleotides are TGCAGTGCTAGACCCCCAGCGGTAACTATCCGAGAGACCCAGTACTTC. Translating it yields CSARPPAVTIRETQYF.

This clonotype was seen only a few times. The V gene is TRBV6-9, the J gene TRBJ2-7, with D uncertain. V lost 5 bases and J lost 0, with 14 bases in between. In germline, CDR1 is MNHGY, CDR2 SVAAGI. CDR3 size: 15 residues. This CDR3 is CASSDAPIGSYEQYF. CDR3 nucleotide sequence: TGTGCCAGCAGTGACGCTCCAATCGGCTCCTACGAGCAGTACTTC.

This chain uses TRBV29-1 with TRBJ2-1; TRBD1 matches 9 bases. The length of the CDR3 is 12 residues. With 4 bases clipped from V and 16 bases from J, the junction kept 11 bases outside the gene matches. The germline CDR1 and CDR2 sequences are SQVTM and ANQGSEA. CDR3 residues: CSVASPGTGTFF. The CDR3, as DNA: TGCAGCGTTGCCAGTCCCGGGACAGGGACTTTCTTC.

This clonotype was counted at least ten times. The chain combines TRBV6-5 with TRBJ2-7; 8 nucleotides line up with TRBD2. The CDR3 loop spans 11 amino acids. The germline gives CDR1 MNHEY, CDR2 SVGAGI. J gave up 4 bases and V 10 bases, and 3 bases lay outside the gene matches. CDR3 DNA: TGTGCCACCCGACTAGCGTACGAGCAGTACTTC. Its protein product is CATRLAYEQYF.

There are many counts of this clonotype. The rearrangement uses TRBV5-1 and TRBJ2-7, with 7 bases aligning to TRBD1. J gave up 4 bases and V 0 bases, and 10 bases lay outside the gene matches. The CDR3 spans 16 residues. The germline CDR1 and CDR2 sequences are SGHRS and YFSETQ. This CDR3 is CASSLDLLTGPYEQYF. In DNA form, the CDR3 reads TGCGCCAGCAGCTTGGACTTACTGACAGGGCCATACGAGCAGTACTTC.

This clonotype was observed a few times. The rearrangement links TRBV5-1 to TRBJ2-3; 10 positions agree with TRBD2. The CDR3 loop spans 16 amino acids. With V trimmed by 1 base and J by 4 bases, 6 bases remained unmatched. Germline V CDR1 and CDR2: SGHRS, YFSETQ. The CDR3 sequence is CASSLLAGGFADTQYF. DNA of the CDR3: TGCGCCAGCAGCTTGTTAGCGGGAGGTTTCGCAGATACGCAGTATTTT.

This clonotype was picked up a small number of times. The chain uses TRBV20-1 and TRBJ2-7; tentatively, D is TRBD2 (5 bases). CDR1 and CDR2 (germline): DFQATT, SNEGSKA (reference sequence). V was shortened by 2 bases and J by 2 bases, with 10 bases between the two germline ends. This CDR3 contains 13 residues. The CDR3: CSARRLNAYEQYF. As DNA, the CDR3 is TGCAGTGCTAGACGACTAAACGCCTACGAGCAGTACTTC.

The table lists this clonotype with a few counts. The rearrangement links TRBV4-2 to TRBJ1-3, with a tentative D call TRBD1 (5 bases). Germline loops: CDR1 LGHNA, CDR2 YNFKEQ. The ends were cut back, 1 base at V and 4 bases at J, with 11 bases in the middle. The CDR3 totals 15 residues. DNA for the CDR3: TGTGCCAGCAGCCAAGGAACAGGCAAAGGAAACACCATATATTTT. Its translation: CASSQGTGKGNTIYF.

This clonotype occurred a few times. The V call is TRBV27, the J call TRBJ1-5; 7 bases map to TRBD1. Germline lookup yields CDR1 MNHEY and CDR2 SMNVEV (reference sequence). The CDR3 has 15 amino acids. V shed 6 bases and J 2 bases; nucleotides not matched to a gene: 7. The CDR3 DNA reads as TGTGCCAGCAGGACCGGGACAGAGGGCAATCAGCCCCAGCATTTT. As protein: CASRTGTEGNQPQHF.

The chain recombines TRBV29-1 with TRBJ1-1, with D hard to call. CDR3 size: 13 residues. Trimming cost V 4 bases and J 1 base, with 10 bases left between them. Germline values: CDR1 SQVTM, CDR2 ANQGSEA. The CDR3 DNA reads TGCAGCGTTGTGTCGAGGTCGAACACTGAAGCTTTCTTT. Translation: CSVVSRSNTEAFF.

Ten or more counts support this clonotype. The chain uses TRBV20-1 and TRBJ2-3, with TRBD2 matching over 13 bases. The V segment lost 5 bases and the J segment 3 bases; nucleotides outside the gene matches: 2. The germline V gene has CDR1 DFQATT and CDR2 SNEGSKA (reference sequence). CDR3 length: 14 amino acids. CDR3 coding DNA: TGCAGTGCTCCGGGACTAGCGGGGACAGATACGCAGTATTTT. Its protein product is CSAPGLAGTDTQYF.

This clonotype was observed a single time. A single base separates this from a much larger clone, so it may be a read error. The V and J genes are TRBV7-9 and TRBJ2-3; D is undetermined. This CDR3 has 16 amino acids. V lost 5 bases and J 0 bases, leaving 15 bases between the germline ends. Germline V gene lookup returns CDR1 SEHNR and CDR2 FQNEAQ (reference sequence). CDR3 coding DNA: TGTGCCAGCAGCGACATGGCTAGTGGTAGCACAGATACGCAGTATTTT. Translating gives CASSDMASGSTDTQYF. Using reference TRBV7-9 and TRBJ2-3 for the parts outside the CDR3, the full variable domain is DTGVSQNPRHKITKRGQNVTFRCDPISEHNRLYWYRQTLGQGPEFLTYFQNEAQLEKSRLLSDRFSAERPKGSFSTLEIQRTEQGDSAMYLCASSDMASGSTDTQYFGPGTRLTVL.

J is TRBJ2-1 and V is TRBV3-1, with D hard to call. Germline lookup yields CDR1 LGHDT and CDR2 YNNKEL (reference sequence). The CDR3 is made up of 12 amino acids. Trimming left V 4 bases short and J 12 bases short, with 13 bases between. In nucleotides, the CDR3 is TGTGCCAGCAGCCCAAGAGGTGGGTGGCAGTTCTTC. As protein: CASSPRGGWQFF.

This clonotype was detected ten times or more. The J gene is TRBJ1-3, the V gene TRBV5-1; possible D gene TRBD1, 6 bases. This CDR3 region has 18 residues. Trimming left V 1 base short and J 0 bases short, with 17 bases between. Per germline, CDR1 SGHRS and CDR2 YFSETQ. Written as DNA, the CDR3 is TGCGCCAGCAGCTTGTTAATGGGACACCTGAGCTCTGGAAACACCATATATTTT. As protein: CASSLLMGHLSSGNTIYF.

The gene calls are TRBV5-1 and TRBJ1-1, with 8 bases fitting TRBD1. This CDR3 has 16 amino acids. Germline V CDR1 and CDR2: SGHRS, YFSETQ. J gave up 1 base and V 0 bases, and 5 bases lay outside the gene matches. The CDR3, as DNA: TGCGCCAGCAGCTTGGACCCCGGGACAGGGAACACTGAAGCTTTCTTT. This encodes CASSLDPGTGNTEAFF.

This clonotype was counted a few times. The rearrangement joins TRBV7-8 to TRBJ2-1, with D uncertain. Germline lookup yields CDR1 SGHVS and CDR2 FQNEAQ. This CDR3 has 10 amino acids. Trimming took off 4 bases at V and 8 bases at J, with 3 bases between the two ends. CDR3 residues: CASSSHEQFF. In nucleotides, the CDR3 is TGTGCCAGCAGCTCTCATGAGCAGTTCTTC. The variable domain in full, with the rest retrieved from reference TRBV7-8 and TRBJ2-1, is GAGVSQSPRYKVAKRGQDVALRCDPISGHVSLFWYQQALGQGPEFLTYFQNEAQLDKSGLPSDRFFAERPEGSVSTLKIQRTQQEDSAVYLCASSSHEQFFGPGTRLTVL.

In this sample, this clonotype turned up a few times. The rearrangement joins TRBV12-3 or TRBV12-4 to TRBJ2-7; D may be TRBD2 (6 bases). The CDR3 sequence is 16 residues long. Trimming pared 1 base from V and 3 bases from J, leaving 16 bases between. CDR3 amino acids: CASSLGGLQDFYEQYF. CDR3 in DNA: TGTGCCAGCAGTTTAGGGGGACTCCAAGATTTCTACGAGCAGTACTTC.

The J gene is TRBJ1-4, the V gene TRBV30, with D possibly being TRBD1 (6 bases). CDR3 size: 13 residues. Trimming cost V 4 bases and J 5 bases, with 11 bases left between them. Germline V gene lookup returns CDR1 GTSNPN and CDR2 SVGIG (reference sequence). The CDR3 coding sequence is TGTGCCTGGACTCACAGGGTGAATGAAAAACTGTTTTTT. Its translation is CAWTHRVNEKLFF.

The table lists this clonotype with a few counts. This chain joins TRBV19 and TRBJ2-7, with a possible D match to TRBD1 (5 bases). There are 13 residues in the CDR3. Germline values: CDR1 LNHDA, CDR2 SQIVND (reference sequence). Trimming removed 4 bases at V and 3 bases at J, with 10 bases between. CDR3 coding DNA: TGTGCCAGTAGTACGACAGTAGACTACGAGCAGTACTTC. It codes for CASSTTVDYEQYF.

V gene TRBV28 combines with J gene TRBJ1-5, with 7 positions matching TRBD1. The CDR3 extends over 14 amino acids. The V and J ends lost 7 bases and 4 bases, in that order; junction bases with no gene match: 7. Germline CDR1 and CDR2: MDHEN and SYDVKM. In DNA, the CDR3 is TGTGCCAGCAACCGGGACAGAGATAATCAGCCCCAGCATTTT. It codes for CASNRDRDNQPQHF.